Here is one T cell receptor (beta chain) with its context. The data were taken from a study of blood T cell repertoires in COVID-19. Across the study: COVID-19 samples from acute and convalescent phases originated in the United States, Italy and Spain. Sources were T cells, B-cell-depleted T cells, or PBMCs; the material itself was cDNA or gDNA.

The V gene lost 4 bases and the J gene lost 3 bases, with 14 bases spanning the gap. This CDR3 comprises 14 residues. Per germline, CDR1 GTSNPN and CDR2 SVGIG (reference sequence). As originally analysed: It was from reference gene primer amplification that nucleated cell counts were estimated. Profiling relied on immunoSEQ multiplex PCR, and the TCRdb table lists in-frame clones only, not all of them. The V and J calls and the clone size are those of that table, but D and trimming were determined from the DNA. The repertoire consists of 75,000 to 90,000 clones, with around four fifths occurring once and the leading ten covering 15% to 20%.

The sequencing sample was made of peripheral blood. The chain employs TRBV30 and TRBJ2-3; D gene ambiguous. The clonotype originates from an elderly man with active or convalescent COVID-19. The CDR3 sequence is CAWTRRGQTDTQYF. DNA of the CDR3: TGTGCCTGGACCCGCCGCGGCCAAACAGATACGCAGTATTTT.